This T cell receptor beta chain was sequenced in a study of cytomegalovirus exposure and HLA in healthy donors. Study context: Early released data comprised around 80 million unique TCRs from HLA-typed donors. Within the Caucasian-associated ancestry cluster were about 81% of the roughly 400 genotyped donors.

Germline lookup yields CDR1 SGHDT and CDR2 YYEEEE. Trimming took off 4 bases at V and 5 bases at J, with 15 bases between the two ends. This CDR3 has 14 residues. This clone was found once. Its antigen is currently unknown. Primers: 60 Vbeta forward and 13 Jbeta reverse. Using immunoSEQ multiplex PCR, the repertoire was profiled, and TCRdb retains in-frame clones only, with some absent. The sample carries 150,000 to 200,000 clones, about 88% recorded once. Study-wide points: Associated with HLA alleles at 0.05 false discovery rate in a later analysis were about 17,000 TCR beta sequences. Most TCR beta V segments were productive about 90% or about 30% of the time in an earlier analysis.

This TCR was sampled from a man in his late teens or twenties in good health and CMV-seropositive. Sample: PBMCs. The chain uses TRBV5-6 and TRBJ2-5; no definite D call. The CDR3 spells CASSLTTSMETQYF. CDR3 bases: TGTGCCAGCAGCCTTACCACGAGCATGGAGACCCAGTACTTC.